This T cell receptor (beta chain) was sequenced for a study of T cells in tumors after PD-1 blockade. Study context: Treatment was either pembrolizumab 200 mg every 3 weeks or cemiplimab 350 mg every 2 weeks. A subset received ongoing vismodegib 150 mg daily alongside anti-PD-1 therapy.

Genomic DNA template from tumor biopsies or peripheral blood, about 616 ng to 6,500 ng input. The table came from immunoSEQ multiplex PCR; TCRdb's copy has only in-frame clones and leaves some out. The table shows 45,000 or so clones, with around 80% occurring only once. Study-wide results and limits: Peripheral recruitment is suggested, as some novel exhausted tumor clones were in pre-treatment blood.

This CDR3 contains 15 residues. CDR1 is SQVTM and CDR2 is ANQGSEA in the germline V gene. V trimming: 6 bases; J trimming: 4 bases; junction bases outside the gene matches: 3. Remarks on this clone: Its antigen remains unknown.

This TCR came from a human donor with advanced basal cell or squamous cell carcinoma (not recorded which). V and J are TRBV29-1 and TRBJ2-1; 16 bases match TRBD2. Sequenced here: PBMCs, sampled before anti-PD-1 therapy. Here the CDR3 reads CSVVGLAGGYNEQFF. In nucleotides, the CDR3 is TGCAGCGTGGTGGGACTAGCGGGGGGGTACAATGAGCAGTTCTTC.